This TCR beta chain came from a study of PD-1 blockade in classical Hodgkin lymphoma. This CDR3 has 15 amino acids. CDR1 is MNHNS and CDR2 is SASEGT in the germline V gene. The V end lost 7 bases, the J end lost 0 bases, and 15 bases lay between the germline ends. Every single patient, without exception, relapsed after autologous stem cell transplantation, and brentuximab vedotin exposure varied. Some clones are missing from TCRdb's copy, which holds only in-frame ones; the method was immunoSEQ multiplex PCR. The table records approximately 61,000 clones, over 75% of them present only once. This sequence was found in a human donor with classical Hodgkin lymphoma. The rearrangement uses TRBV6-1 and TRBJ1-1; D may be TRBD1 (5 bases). The sample was peripheral blood mononuclear cells (PBMCs), taken at baseline. CDR3 protein: CASTRQGGMNTEAFF. Written as DNA, the CDR3 is TGTGCCAGCACCCGCCAGGGTGGAATGAACACTGAAGCTTTCTTT.